This T cell receptor beta chain was sequenced for a study of T cells expressing NK-cell markers. TCRdb reprocessed the 5' RACE reads and reports one entry per CDR3 protein, with no DNA. The table counts about 380,000 distinct CDR3 sequences; roughly 5.4% lies in the top ten. This clonotype was obtained from a man aged 18-70 years in good health. Sample: blood T cells: a sorted CD56 or NKG2C T cell subset, CD4+ or CD8+ T cells, or bulk PBMC T cells (not recorded which).

CDR3: CASRGGAGNQPQHF. The chain combines TRBV6-1 with TRBJ1-5; the D call of TRBD1 rests on TCRdb alone, since no DNA is present to check it. Germline V gene sequence: CDR1 MNHNS, CDR2 SASEGT. There are 14 residues in the CDR3.